This entry lists 2 T cell receptor beta chains sequenced from one sample in a study of cytomegalovirus exposure and HLA in healthy donors. With 60 Vbeta and 13 Jbeta primers, the PCR was carried out. Sequencing used immunoSEQ multiplex PCR; TCRdb keeps in-frame clones, though not all of them. Among fewer than 200,000 clones listed, 9.5% were seen once. The source material was PBMCs. The receptors shown here come from a woman aged 25 to 39 in good health and CMV-seropositive.

This clone has more than one count but fewer than ten. The V call is TRBV7-2, the J call TRBJ2-1; 11 nucleotides match TRBD2. CDR1 is SGHTA and CDR2 is FQGNSA in the germline V gene. Trimming removed 0 bases from V and 5 bases from J; junction bases left unmatched: 6. This CDR3 spans 17 amino acids. The CDR3 sequence: CASSLAPGTSGNNEQFF. The CDR3 DNA sequence: TGTGCCAGCAGCTTAGCCCCGGGGACTAGCGGTAACAATGAGCAGTTCTTC.

The chain combines TRBV5-4 with TRBJ2-7, with 7 bases fitting TRBD1. Germline loops: CDR1 SGHNT, CDR2 YYREEE (reference sequence). The CDR3 is 14 residues long. V dropped 7 bases and J dropped 0; count of bases not matched to a gene: 7. This CDR3 reads CASGRRGHSYEQYF. The CDR3 nucleotides are TGTGCCAGCGGAAGAAGGGGGCACTCCTACGAGCAGTACTTC.